These 17 T cell receptor beta chains share one sample of origin, sequenced in a study of T cell responses to AZD1222 COVID-19 vaccine. Data came from immunoSEQ multiplex PCR; TCRdb stores just in-frame clones and leaves some out. The table lists 80,000 to 130,000 clones, about 88% of them singletons, with around 17% in the top ten. The sequencing used peripheral blood, collected on day 0 of AZD1222 vaccination. Receptor source: an adult in good health.

CDR3 region: CASSLYGSLNTEAFF. CDR3 coding DNA: TGTGCCAGCAGCTTATATGGCAGCTTGAACACTGAAGCTTTCTTT. The chain is built from TRBV7-2 and TRBJ1-1; no firm D call. This CDR3 has 15 residues. The germline gives CDR1 SGHTA, CDR2 FQGNSA. The germline V and J ends were trimmed by 2 bases and 0 bases, with 10 bases remaining between them.

The V and J genes are TRBV6-1 and TRBJ2-3; 12 positions match TRBD2. In germline, CDR1 is MNHNS, CDR2 SASEGT. CDR3 length: 15 amino acids. J was trimmed by 4 bases and V by 3 bases; bases with no gene match: 2. This CDR3 reads CASSDLAGGPDTQYF. DNA of the CDR3: TGTGCCAGCAGTGACCTAGCGGGGGGGCCAGATACGCAGTATTTT.

The chain combines TRBV11-3 with TRBJ1-2; TRBD1 agrees at 8 bases. Per the germline V gene, CDR1 is SGHNT and CDR2 is YENEEA. This CDR3 region has 17 residues. V lost 4 bases and J lost 3; bases outside the gene matches: 13. CDR3 residues: CASSWGGTGRKDYGYTF. The CDR3 DNA reads as TGTGCCAGCAGCTGGGGCGGGACAGGTCGAAAGGACTATGGCTACACCTTC.

This chain uses TRBV13 with TRBJ2-1, with 7 bases that match TRBD1. Trimming took 5 bases from V and 1 from J; bases not matched to a gene: 8. Germline CDR1 is PRHDT and CDR2 is FYEKMQ (reference sequence). The CDR3 is 16 residues long. As DNA, the CDR3 is TGTGCCAGCAGCCCAGGGGGACACGGATCCTACAATGAGCAGTTCTTC. Translated: CASSPGGHGSYNEQFF. Complete variable domain (other parts from reference TRBV13 and TRBJ2-1): AAGVIQSPRHLIKEKRETATLKCYPIPRHDTVYWYQQGPGQDPQFLISFYEKMQSDKGSIPDRFSAQQFSDYHSELNMSSLELGDSALYFCASSPGGHGSYNEQFFGPGTRLTVL.

CDR3 sequence: CASSPTGNANYGYTF. The CDR3 bases are TGTGCCAGCAGCCCGACAGGGAACGCTAACTATGGCTACACCTTC. The chain employs TRBV6-5 and TRBJ1-2; 7 nucleotides agree with TRBD1. Trimming took 6 bases from V and 0 from J; bases not matched to a gene: 7. Germline V lookup: CDR1 MNHEY, CDR2 SVGAGI. The CDR3 consists of 15 residues.

This rearrangement joins TRBV27 to TRBJ2-1, with 8 nucleotides matching TRBD2. The ends lost 5 bases at V and 4 bases at J; junction bases unmatched: 4. This CDR3 has 14 residues. The V gene's germline CDR1 is MNHEY and CDR2 SMNVEV (reference sequence). The CDR3 DNA reads TGTGCCAGCAGTAGCGGGAGCCCATACAATGAGCAGTTCTTC. Amino acids: CASSSGSPYNEQFF.

The chain has TRBV10-3 and TRBJ1-1, with 12 bases lining up with TRBD1. Germline CDR1 ENHRY, CDR2 SYGVKD. V was clipped by 10 bases and J by 3 bases; unmatched bases: 6. The length of the CDR3 is 14 residues. CDR3 in amino acids: CATAGTGGYTEAFF. The DNA of the CDR3 is TGTGCCACCGCCGGGACAGGGGGCTACACTGAAGCTTTCTTT.

The CDR3 sequence is CASSLASSYEQYF. CDR3 nucleotides: TGTGCCAGCAGCTTGGCCTCGAGCTACGAGCAGTACTTC. This rearrangement joins TRBV5-4 to TRBJ2-7, with unresolved D. Germline V CDR1 and CDR2: SGHNT, YYREEE (reference sequence). This CDR3 comprises 13 residues. Deletions cut 0 bases from V and 3 bases from J, with 7 bases between.

The chain couples TRBV29-1 to TRBJ2-7; D is possibly TRBD1 (5 bases). Germline V CDR1 and CDR2: SQVTM, ANQGSEA. V lost 3 bases, J lost 2 bases, and 11 bases lay in between. The CDR3 contains 13 residues. CDR3 in amino acids: CSVDIPGTYEQYF. CDR3 in DNA: TGCAGCGTTGATATCCCAGGGACCTACGAGCAGTACTTC.

The chain is built from TRBV18 and TRBJ2-4; no reliable D call. The CDR3 is made up of 20 amino acids. The germline V gene has CDR1 KGHSH and CDR2 LQKENI. V lost 3 bases, J lost 0 bases, and 24 bases lay in between. CDR3 protein: CASSPAVSAITLVAKNIQYF. The CDR3 DNA sequence: TGTGCCAGCTCACCCGCGGTATCCGCTATTACTCTAGTAGCCAAAAACATTCAGTACTTC.

The V call is TRBV12-3 or TRBV12-4, the J call TRBJ2-7; D is unresolved. Trimming left V 3 bases short and J 3 bases short, with 9 bases between. This CDR3 region has 13 residues. DNA of the CDR3: TGTGCCAGCAGTTTGCGACAAGTCTACGAGCAGTACTTC. Its translation: CASSLRQVYEQYF.

The chain uses TRBV6-1 and TRBJ1-6; TRBD1 agrees at 9 bases. With 4 bases clipped from V and 10 bases from J, the junction kept 11 bases outside the gene matches. CDR3 size: 16 residues. Germline-derived CDR1 and CDR2 are MNHNS and SASEGT. CDR3 bases: TGTGCCAGCAGTGGTCCCCGGGACAGGGTATTATCACCCCTCCACTTT. Amino acids: CASSGPRDRVLSPLHF.

The V and J genes are TRBV5-8 and TRBJ1-4, with D possibly matching TRBD1 (6 bases). The germline V gene has CDR1 SGHTS and CDR2 YDEGEE. The CDR3 sequence is 15 residues long. Trimming left V 0 bases short and J 4 bases short, with 10 bases between. The CDR3 spells CASSLVGGVNEKLFF. The CDR3 DNA follows: TGTGCCAGCAGCTTGGTGGGGGGCGTTAATGAAAAACTGTTTTTT. The full variable domain, in which reference TRBV5-8 and TRBJ1-4 provide the parts outside the CDR3, is EAGVTQSPTHLIKTRGQQATLRCSPISGHTSVYWYQQALGLGLQFLLWYDEGEERNRGNFPPRFSGRQFPNYSSELNVNALELEDSALYLCASSLVGGVNEKLFFGSGTQLSVL.

The chain carries TRBV6-6 and TRBJ2-1, with a tentative D call TRBD2 (5 bases). V was clipped by 7 bases and J by 1 base, with 8 bases between them. Germline V gene lookup returns CDR1 MNHNY and CDR2 SVGAGI (reference sequence). There are 13 residues in the CDR3. This chain's CDR3 is CASTLASYNEQFF. CDR3 bases: TGTGCCAGCACCCTAGCATCCTACAATGAGCAGTTCTTC.

This chain uses TRBV7-8 with TRBJ2-3; 9 nucleotides line up with TRBD1. The J segment lost 8 bases and the V segment lost 5 bases, leaving 11 bases of the junction unmatched. This CDR3 contains 15 residues. The V gene's germline CDR1 is SGHVS and CDR2 FQNEAQ. The CDR3 bases are TGTGCCAGCAGCCCGAGGGACAGGGATCAGCGTACGCAGTATTTT. Its translation: CASSPRDRDQRTQYF.

The chain carries TRBV5-6 and TRBJ1-2; 8 bases align to TRBD1. This CDR3 has 16 amino acids. CDR1 and CDR2 from the germline V gene are SGHDT and YYEEEE. After removal of 1 base from V and 6 bases from J, the junction contained 11 bases not matched to a gene. The CDR3 DNA sequence: TGTGCCAGCAGCTTGCGAGGAAAACAGGGGGGAGATGGCTACACCTTC. It translates to CASSLRGKQGGDGYTF.

The rearrangement links TRBV27 to TRBJ1-5; unclear D gene. Germline values: CDR1 MNHEY, CDR2 SMNVEV (reference sequence). The CDR3 runs to 14 residues. Trimming removed 3 bases at V and 9 bases at J, with 15 bases between. The CDR3 sequence is CASSFRQEARPQHF. In nucleotides, the CDR3 is TGTGCCAGCAGTTTCCGGCAGGAAGCGCGGCCCCAGCATTTT.